These 25 T cell receptor beta chains originate from one sample sequenced in a study of response to subunit inactivated influenza vaccine. TCRdb ran MiXCR on the RT-PCR reads and lists one entry per CDR3 protein. This table holds 170,000 or so distinct CDR3 sequences, 9.5% to 12% found once. The starting material was CD8+ T cells sorted from PBMCs, obtained approximately 25 months after vaccination. The receptors originated from a man aged 50 to 75 who received an inactivated influenza vaccine.

The genes are TRBV5-6 and TRBJ2-1, with D maybe TRBD2 (6 bases). The germline V gene has CDR1 SGHDT and CDR2 YYEEEE. Trimming stripped 4 bases from V and 3 bases from J, with 17 bases between. The length of the CDR3 is 16 residues. The CDR3 loop is CASSTGSSEYYNEQFF. In nucleotides, the CDR3 is TGTGCCAGCAGCACCGGGAGTAGCGAATACTACAATGAGCAGTTCTTC.

This clonotype was seen only a few times. This chain joins TRBV4-3 and TRBJ2-5; D is possibly TRBD2 (6 bases). Trimming removed 0 bases from V and 1 base from J, with 12 bases in between. This CDR3 is 16 amino acids long. Germline V CDR1 and CDR2: LGHNA, YSLEER. The CDR3 DNA follows: TGCGCCAGCAGCCAAGATGGAGGGGCCTCCCAAGAGACCCAGTACTTC. Protein: CASSQDGGASQETQYF.

This clonotype was counted between two and nine times. The chain combines TRBV20-1 with TRBJ2-3, with D unclear. The V and J ends lost 0 bases and 3 bases respectively, with 7 bases between them. In germline, CDR1 is DFQATT, CDR2 SNEGSKA (reference sequence). This CDR3 spans 13 amino acids. Here the CDR3 DNA reads TGCAGTGCTAGAGATGTCCAAACAGATACGCAGTATTTT. Translating gives CSARDVQTDTQYF.

The table lists this clonotype with a few counts. This sequence joins TRBV7-8 and TRBJ2-7; 8 bases map to TRBD1. Germline values: CDR1 SGHVS, CDR2 FQNEAQ. The CDR3 spans 14 residues. The J segment lost 3 bases and the V segment lost 2 bases, leaving 3 bases of the junction unmatched. The CDR3 protein is CASSLTGQDYEQYF. The CDR3 coding sequence is TGTGCCAGCAGCTTAACGGGACAGGACTACGAGCAGTACTTC.

This clonotype has only a few counts. The chain recombines TRBV28 with TRBJ2-1; weak D call: TRBD2 (6 bases). Germline V gives CDR1 MDHEN, CDR2 SYDVKM. V was shortened by 2 bases and J by 4 bases, with 9 bases between the two germline ends. This CDR3 has 14 amino acids. CDR3 sequence reads: CASSLARDYNEQFF. DNA for the CDR3: TGTGCCAGCAGTTTAGCGCGGGATTACAATGAGCAGTTCTTC.

The chain employs TRBV4-3 and TRBJ2-7; 11 bases are shared with TRBD1. The CDR3 contains 15 residues. Trimming cost V 2 bases and J 3 bases; bases outside gene matches: 3. The germline V gene encodes CDR1 LGHNA and CDR2 YSLEER. The CDR3 DNA is TGCGCCAGCAGCCAATCCGGGACAGGGGGCTACGAGCAGTACTTC. This sequence encodes CASSQSGTGGYEQYF.

The sample holds many counts of this clonotype. In DNA, the CDR3 is TGTGCCAGCAGCGGCCCCGGAGACGGTTACAACTATGGCTACACCTTC. Its translation: CASSGPGDGYNYGYTF. The J gene is TRBJ1-2, the V gene TRBV9; D gene ambiguous. CDR1 SGDLS and CDR2 YYNGEE come from the germline V gene. The germline V and J ends were trimmed by 3 bases and 2 bases, with 17 bases remaining between them. CDR3 size: 16 residues.

This chain joins TRBV7-8 and TRBJ2-2; no definite D call. The CDR3 has 17 amino acids. The germline V gene encodes CDR1 SGHVS and CDR2 FQNEAQ. V was trimmed by 4 bases and J by 3 bases, leaving 18 bases between them. CDR3 protein: CASSSNPTDIDTGELFF. CDR3 sequence (DNA): TGTGCCAGCAGCTCGAACCCAACAGATATAGACACCGGGGAGCTGTTTTTT.

This clonotype appeared a few times. CDR3 DNA: TGTGCCAGCAGCCTTACTAGCGGGGGGGGCACCGGGGAGCTGTTTTTT. Amino acid sequence: CASSLTSGGGTGELFF. This chain uses TRBV4-2 with TRBJ2-2, with 13 bases lining up with TRBD2. The CDR3 has 16 residues. The J segment lost 4 bases and the V segment lost 4 bases, leaving 3 bases of the junction unmatched. CDR1 and CDR2 from the germline V gene are LGHNA and YNFKEQ.

The chain uses TRBV12-3 or TRBV12-4 and TRBJ2-7; D is uncertain. The CDR3 totals 14 residues. The V gene lost 3 bases and the J gene lost 4 bases, with 13 bases spanning the gap. The CDR3 sequence is CASSFISFSYEQYF. The DNA for the CDR3 is TGTGCCAGCAGTTTTATTAGTTTTTCGTACGAGCAGTACTTC.

This clonotype was seen only a few times. The chain carries TRBV12-3 or TRBV12-4 and TRBJ2-7; D ambiguous. The CDR3 runs to 16 residues. V was clipped by 6 bases and J by 2 bases, with 20 bases between them. CDR3 amino acids: CASRDQTPPGTYEQYF. The CDR3 coding sequence is TGTGCCAGCAGGGATCAGACCCCGCCTGGGACCTACGAGCAGTACTTC.

This clonotype was seen more than once but under ten times. The gene calls are TRBV20-1 and TRBJ2-7, with D hard to call. This CDR3 has 15 residues. Looked up from germline, CDR1 is DFQATT and CDR2 is SNEGSKA (reference sequence). The V and J ends lost 0 bases and 0 bases respectively, with 12 bases between them. CDR3: CSARDPAESSYEQYF. The CDR3 nucleotides read TGCAGTGCTAGAGATCCCGCAGAGAGCTCCTACGAGCAGTACTTC.

This clonotype was seen a few times. This chain joins TRBV9 and TRBJ2-5; D remains ambiguous. Germline CDR1 SGDLS, CDR2 YYNGEE. Between the trimmed V and J ends, which lost 3 bases and 7 bases, there was a span of 7 bases. The CDR3 covers 11 residues. The CDR3 reads CASSGRGTQYF. DNA of the CDR3: TGTGCCAGCAGCGGAAGAGGGACCCAGTACTTC. Complete variable domain (other parts from reference TRBV9 and TRBJ2-5): DSGVTQTPKHLITATGQRVTLRCSPRSGDLSVYWYQQSLDQGLQFLIQYYNGEERAKGNILERFSAQQFPDLHSELNLSSLELGDSALYFCASSGRGTQYFGPGTRLLVL.

This clonotype was recorded a few times. This chain joins TRBV6-1 and TRBJ2-3; TRBD2 aligns across 11 bases. Germline V gives CDR1 MNHNS, CDR2 SASEGT. CDR3 length: 15 amino acids. With V trimmed by 6 bases and J by 0 bases, 2 bases remained unmatched. DNA for the CDR3: TGTGCCAGCAGCCGACTAGCGGGAAGCACAGATACGCAGTATTTT. Protein: CASSRLAGSTDTQYF.

The chain recombines TRBV29-1 with TRBJ2-7, with D perhaps TRBD1 (5 bases). V was shortened by 4 bases and J by 3 bases, with 10 bases between the two germline ends. CDR1 SQVTM and CDR2 ANQGSEA come from the germline V gene. CDR3 length equals 12 residues. CDR3: CSVVGASYEQYF. CDR3 sequence (DNA): TGCAGCGTTGTAGGGGCTAGCTACGAGCAGTACTTC.

This clonotype came up many times. V and J are TRBV5-1 and TRBJ2-7; TRBD1 agrees at 7 bases. Trimming removed 0 bases from V and 4 bases from J; junction bases left unmatched: 7. This CDR3 contains 15 residues. The germline gives CDR1 SGHRS, CDR2 YFSETQ. The chain's CDR3 is CASSLDLGGWYEQYF. The CDR3 DNA follows: TGCGCCAGCAGCTTGGACTTAGGGGGCTGGTACGAGCAGTACTTC.

J is TRBJ2-1 and V is TRBV11-2; TRBD2 matches 7 bases. Looked up from germline, CDR1 is SGHAT and CDR2 is FQNNGV. The CDR3 has 16 residues. The V gene end was trimmed by 5 bases and the J gene end by 8 bases; junction bases not matched to a gene: 15. The CDR3 is CASSDAGGGNNYEQFF. The CDR3, as DNA: TGTGCCAGCAGCGATGCGGGCGGGGGAAACAATTATGAGCAGTTCTTC. The full variable domain, in which reference TRBV11-2 and TRBJ2-1 provide the parts outside the CDR3, is EAGVAQSPRYKIIEKRQSVAFWCNPISGHATLYWYQQILGQGPKLLIQFQNNGVVDDSQLPKDRFSAERLKGVDSTLKIQPAKLEDSAVYLCASSDAGGGNNYEQFFGPGTRLTVL.

This clonotype occurred a few times. The chain links TRBV15 to TRBJ2-5, with D possibly TRBD1 on 6 matching bases. V was shortened by 2 bases and J by 6 bases, with 19 bases between the two germline ends. The CDR3 has 16 residues. CDR1 and CDR2 (germline): LNHNV, YYDKDF (reference sequence). The CDR3 sequence is CATSRPQGFEGKTQYF. CDR3 sequence (DNA): TGTGCCACCAGCAGACCACAGGGATTTGAGGGAAAGACCCAGTACTTC.

This clonotype was observed at least ten times. The rearrangement joins TRBV12-3 or TRBV12-4 to TRBJ1-2; 7 bases fit TRBD1. The trim removed 6 bases at V and 4 bases at J, leaving 8 bases unmatched. The CDR3 sequence is 14 residues long. The CDR3 DNA reads as TGTGCCAGCAGCACCGGACAGGAGGTCTATGGCTACACCTTC. Protein sequence: CASSTGQEVYGYTF.

This chain uses TRBV12-3 or TRBV12-4 with TRBJ1-3; D is unclear. CDR3 length: 15 residues. V lost 3 bases, J lost 0 bases, and 9 bases lay in between. CDR3 sequence: CASSLDGSSGNTIYF. The CDR3 region has the DNA TGTGCCAGCAGTTTGGACGGGAGCTCTGGAAACACCATATATTTT.

This clonotype was observed at least ten times. The rearrangement uses TRBV28 and TRBJ2-3; TRBD2 might be the D (6 bases). The V gene's germline CDR1 is MDHEN and CDR2 SYDVKM. There are 18 residues in the CDR3. Trimming stripped 1 base from V and 0 bases from J, with 17 bases between. The CDR3 DNA follows: TGTGCCAGCAGTTTATACTCGGGAGAGAGCACTAGCACAGATACGCAGTATTTT. It is translated as CASSLYSGESTSTDTQYF.

This clonotype was seen once. The J gene is TRBJ2-7, the V gene TRBV14; D not resolved. The CDR3 totals 15 residues. Looked up from germline, CDR1 is SGHDN and CDR2 is FVKESK. V lost 5 bases, J lost 3 bases, and 17 bases lay in between. The CDR3 DNA reads TGTGCCAGCAGCGGCCAGGAGTGGAGTCGCTACGAGCAGTACTTC. It translates to CASSGQEWSRYEQYF.

This clonotype is deemed medium-sized. V gene TRBV11-2 combines with J gene TRBJ2-2; 8 bases agree with TRBD1. Germline V gene data show CDR1 as SGHAT and CDR2 as FQNNGV. The CDR3 spans 16 residues. The V gene end was trimmed by 5 bases and the J gene end by 5 bases; junction bases not matched to a gene: 10. CDR3 sequence: CASSGLRTGLTGELFF. CDR3 nucleotides: TGTGCCAGCAGCGGACTCAGGACAGGGCTAACCGGGGAGCTGTTTTTT.

The chain combines TRBV4-3 with TRBJ2-3; 10 bases fit TRBD2. CDR3 length: 19 amino acids. The germline V gene has CDR1 LGHNA and CDR2 YSLEER. J gave up 5 bases and V 2 bases, and 16 bases lay outside the gene matches. The CDR3: CASSQRRAGGHNSKDTQYF. In DNA form, the CDR3 reads TGCGCCAGCAGCCAAAGGAGAGCGGGGGGGCATAATAGTAAAGATACGCAGTATTTT.

J is TRBJ2-2 and V is TRBV18, with 7 bases fitting TRBD1. The ends lost 2 bases at V and 3 bases at J; junction bases unmatched: 0. In germline, CDR1 is KGHSH, CDR2 LQKENI. The CDR3 is made up of 14 amino acids. The CDR3 region has the DNA TGTGCCAGCTCACCAACAGGGGACACCGGGGAGCTGTTTTTT. Residues: CASSPTGDTGELFF.